Listed below are T cell receptor beta chains from one sample, sequenced in a study of blood T cell repertoires in COVID-19. Measured with immunoSEQ multiplex PCR; TCRdb has only the in-frame clones, and not every one. This table has about 160,000 clones, about nine tenths appearing once. What was sequenced was peripheral blood. These receptors all stem from a woman aged 55-70 years with active or convalescent COVID-19. CDR3s include the opening cysteine and the closing phenylalanine or tryptophan. D genes are given only for firm matches. Not every row has a clone size; where given, it reads once, few, many or a size class.

>.|TRBJ2-7|TRBV18|.
TGTGCCAGCTCACCACCACAGGGTTACGAGCAGTACTTC
CASSPPQGYEQYF
>TRBD1|TRBJ2-3|TRBV7-3|.
TGTGCCAGCAGCCTACAGGGGGCCATACGCACAGATACGCAGTATTTT
CASSLQGAIRTDTQYF
>.|TRBJ1-6|TRBV7-2|.
TGTGCCAGCAGCTTAACCAGGGCCGATAATTCACCCCTCCACTTT
CASSLTRADNSPLHF
>TRBD2|TRBJ2-5|TRBV2|.
TGTGCCAGCAGTGCACGGGGGGGGGCGGAGACCCAGTACTTC
CASSARGGAETQYF
>TRBD1|TRBJ2-1|TRBV6-5|.
TGTGCCAGCAGTTCCGGGACAGGGGCCACTACGCAGTTCTTC
CASSSGTGATTQFF
>TRBD2|TRBJ2-5|TRBV2|.
TGTGCCACAAGTCGGCTAGCGGACCAGTCACAAGAGACCCAGTACTTC
CATSRLADQSQETQYF
>TRBD1|TRBJ1-1|TRBV6-5|.
TGTGCCAGCAGAGCGGGACAGGGGGCATCAGCTTTCTTT
CASRAGQGASAFF
>.|TRBJ1-2|TRBV24-1|.
TGTGCCACCAGTGTAGGGGCCAACTATGGCTACACCTTC
CATSVGANYGYTF
>.|TRBJ1-2|TRBV6-6|.
TGTGCCAGCAGTTACTCGCAGTCTTCCTATGGCTACACCTTC
CASSYSQSSYGYTF
>.|TRBJ2-2|TRBV5-1|.
TGCGCCAGCAGCTTGGGTAAAGCCCGGGAGCTGTTTTTT
CASSLGKARELFF
>TRBD1|TRBJ1-5|TRBV30|.
TGTGCCTGGAGTGTGAAGGGGGCACAGCCCCAGCATTTT
CAWSVKGAQPQHF
>TRBD1|TRBJ1-1|TRBV19|.
TGTGCCAGTAAACGGACAGGTCCCACTGAAGCTTTCTTT
CASKRTGPTEAFF
>.|TRBJ1-2|TRBV6-5|.
TGTGCCAGCAGTTACGCCCAAAAGCCAGGGGAAGGCTACACCTTC
CASSYAQKPGEGYTF
>TRBD2|TRBJ2-5|TRBV7-2|.
TGTGCCAGCAGCTTAAGCGGGGCGGGGGGGCCGTACGAGACCCAGTACTTC
CASSLSGAGGPYETQYF
>TRBD1|TRBJ1-3|TRBV5-5|.
TGTGCCAGCAGCATGGGACAGAGTCTCAACACCATATATTTT
CASSMGQSLNTIYF
>.|TRBJ1-2|TRBV5-1|.
TGCGCCAGCAGCCCGGGGGGACTTGATATTGGGTATGGCTACACCTTC
CASSPGGLDIGYGYTF
>TRBD2|TRBJ2-3|TRBV11-3|.
TGTGCCAGCAGCTTCCTAGCGGGGGACACAGATACGCAGTATTTT
CASSFLAGDTDTQYF
>.|TRBJ1-3|TRBV5-1|few
TGCGCCAGCAGCTTGGGTGTGGGCATCTCTGGAAACACCATATATTTT
CASSLGVGISGNTIYF
>TRBD1|TRBJ2-7|TRBV7-9|.
TGTGCCAGCAGTTCGACACCGGGACAGACCTACGAGCAGTACTTC
CASSSTPGQTYEQYF
>TRBD1|TRBJ1-2|TRBV4-1|.
TGCGCCAGCAGCCAAGGGGACAGGGACCGTGGGGGCTACACCTTC
CASSQGDRDRGGYTF
>.|TRBJ1-1|TRBV29-1|once
TGCAGCGTTGAATTGCTGGCGGGGGGGCGAGGTGAAGCTTTCTTT
CSVELLAGGRGEAFF
>.|TRBJ2-2|TRBV7-3|.
TGTGCCAGCAGCCAAAGGGGGAACACCGGGGAGCTGTTTTTT
CASSQRGNTGELFF
>.|TRBJ2-2|TRBV5-1|.
TGCGCCAGCAGCTCGGTCGGGGAGCTGTTTTTT
CASSSVGELFF
>TRBD2|TRBJ2-3|TRBV4-2|.
TGTGCCAGCAGCCGGGTAGCGGCGGGGGGGCCTCAGGATACGCAGTATTTT
CASSRVAAGGPQDTQYF
>.|TRBJ1-6|TRBV6-2/TRBV6-3|.
TGTGCCAGCAGCTTTACAGGGAAGGCTTCACCCCTCCACTTT
CASSFTGKASPLHF
>.|TRBJ1-3|TRBV4-3|.
TGCGCCAGCAGCCGCAGTGGGCCGAACTCTGGAAACACCATATATTTT
CASSRSGPNSGNTIYF
>.|TRBJ1-1|TRBV18|.
TGTGCCAGCTCACCAACAGGGATGAACACTGAAGCTTTCTTT
CASSPTGMNTEAFF
>TRBD1|TRBJ1-1|TRBV6-5|.
TGTGCCAGCAAGGGACAGGGGGGGATTACTGAAGCTTTCTTT
CASKGQGGITEAFF
>TRBD2|TRBJ2-3|TRBV9|.
TGTGCCAGCACCCGACTAGCGGGGGGTGGAGATACGCAGTATTTT
CASTRLAGGGDTQYF
>.|TRBJ2-1|TRBV7-7|.
TGTGCTAGCAGCGACCGGCCGACTTCTTACAATGAGCAGTTCTTC
CASSDRPTSYNEQFF
>TRBD2|TRBJ2-3|TRBV5-4|.
TGTGCCAGCAGCTTGGGCGGGGGGCCTAGCACAGATACGCAGTATTTT
CASSLGGGPSTDTQYF
>TRBD1|TRBJ2-5|TRBV5-4|once
TGTGCCAGCAGCCGTGGACAGGGACAGCAAGAGACCCAGTACTTC
CASSRGQGQQETQYF
>.|TRBJ1-1|TRBV30|.
TGTGCCTGGAGGAGGACTCTTGAAGCTTTCTTT
CAWRRTLEAFF
>TRBD1|TRBJ1-2|TRBV18|.
TGTGCCAGCTCACTGGACAGGGTGAGGGATGGCTACACCTTC
CASSLDRVRDGYTF
>TRBD1|TRBJ1-1|TRBV27|.
TGTGCCAGCAGTCCCCGACAGGGCGGTACTGAAGCTTTCTTT
CASSPRQGGTEAFF
>TRBD1|TRBJ2-1|TRBV5-6|.
TGTGCCAGCAGCTTAACCGGGACAGGGCGCAATGAGCAGTTCTTC
CASSLTGTGRNEQFF
>.|TRBJ2-1|TRBV4-2|.
TGTGCCAGCAGCACCGGGACTTCACACAATGAGCAGTTCTTC
CASSTGTSHNEQFF